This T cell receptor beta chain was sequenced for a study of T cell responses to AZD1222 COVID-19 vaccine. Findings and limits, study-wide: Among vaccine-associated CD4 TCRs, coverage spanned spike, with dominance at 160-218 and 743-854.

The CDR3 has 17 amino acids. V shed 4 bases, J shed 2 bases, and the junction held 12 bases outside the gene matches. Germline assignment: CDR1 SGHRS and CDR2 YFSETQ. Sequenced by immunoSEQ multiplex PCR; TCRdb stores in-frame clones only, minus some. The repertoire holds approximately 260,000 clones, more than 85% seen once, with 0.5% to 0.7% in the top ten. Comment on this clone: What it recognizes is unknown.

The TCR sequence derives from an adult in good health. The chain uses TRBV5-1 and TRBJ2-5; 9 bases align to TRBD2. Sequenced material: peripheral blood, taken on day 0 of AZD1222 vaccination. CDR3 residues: CASSRERGVYLQETQYF. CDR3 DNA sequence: TGCGCCAGCAGCCGCGAGCGGGGGGTATACCTTCAAGAGACCCAGTACTTC.